This T cell receptor beta chain was captured by sequencing in a study of T-cell reconstitution after alpha-beta-depleted transplantation in children. The CDR3 loop spans 16 amino acids. J lost 4 bases, V lost 5 bases, and 9 bases had no gene match. Per germline, CDR1 DFQATT and CDR2 SNEGSKA (reference sequence). Details on this clonotype: The antigen remains unidentified.

Study conclusions and caveats: Diversity and T-cell counts at one year after transplant derived mostly from new T cells. From surviving recipient T cells and thymic progenitors came the high day-60 TCRbeta diversity observed in some patients. There were reportedly several hundred expanded graft clones from which alpha-beta T cells came about two months after transplant.

The authors prepared the TCRbeta library with unique molecular identifiers. MiXCR, run by TCRdb on the PCR reads, gives a single entry per CDR3 protein. The sample includes about 600,000 distinct CDR3 sequences, roughly 13% seen only once; the top ten take about 2.2%. The chain joins TRBV20-1 to TRBJ2-6; TRBD1 matches 9 bases. The TCR sequence derives from a male patient aged 10 to 17 who had a stem cell transplant for acute myeloid leukemia, so the T cells may come from the graft donor. The source material was PBMCs, mostly from graft donor cells, sampled 360 days after TCRalphabeta/CD19-depleted stem cell transplant. In DNA, the CDR3 is TGCAGTGCTTGGGACAGGGAGGGATTGGGGGCCAACGTCCTGACTTTC. Its translation is CSAWDREGLGANVLTF.